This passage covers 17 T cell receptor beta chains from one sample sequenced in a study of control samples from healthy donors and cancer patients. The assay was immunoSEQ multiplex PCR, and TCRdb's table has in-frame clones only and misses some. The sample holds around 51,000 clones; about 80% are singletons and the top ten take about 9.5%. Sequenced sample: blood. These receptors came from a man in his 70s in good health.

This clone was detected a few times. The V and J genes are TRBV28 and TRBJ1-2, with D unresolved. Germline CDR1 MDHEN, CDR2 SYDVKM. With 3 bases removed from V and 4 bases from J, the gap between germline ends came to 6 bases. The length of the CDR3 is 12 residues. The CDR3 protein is CASSLRLYGYTF. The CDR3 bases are TGTGCCAGCAGTTTGCGGCTCTATGGCTACACCTTC.

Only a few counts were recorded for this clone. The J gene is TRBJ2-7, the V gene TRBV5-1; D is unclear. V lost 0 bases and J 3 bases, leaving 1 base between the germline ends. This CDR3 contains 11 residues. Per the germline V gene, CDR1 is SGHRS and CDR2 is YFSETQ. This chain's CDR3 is CASSLGYEQYF. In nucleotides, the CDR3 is TGCGCCAGCAGCTTGGGCTACGAGCAGTACTTC.

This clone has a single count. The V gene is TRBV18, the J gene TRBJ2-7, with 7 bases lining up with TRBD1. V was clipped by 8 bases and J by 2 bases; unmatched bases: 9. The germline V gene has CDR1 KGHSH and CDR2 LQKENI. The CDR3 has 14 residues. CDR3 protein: CASQGQDSTYEQYF. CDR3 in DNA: TGTGCCAGCCAAGGACAGGATAGTACCTACGAGCAGTACTTC.

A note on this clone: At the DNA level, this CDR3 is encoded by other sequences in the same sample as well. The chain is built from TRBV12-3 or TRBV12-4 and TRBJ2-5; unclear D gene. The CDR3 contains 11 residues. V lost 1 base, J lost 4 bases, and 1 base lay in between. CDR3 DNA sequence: TGTGCCAGCAGTTTAGGAGAGACCCAGTACTTC. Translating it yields CASSLGETQYF.

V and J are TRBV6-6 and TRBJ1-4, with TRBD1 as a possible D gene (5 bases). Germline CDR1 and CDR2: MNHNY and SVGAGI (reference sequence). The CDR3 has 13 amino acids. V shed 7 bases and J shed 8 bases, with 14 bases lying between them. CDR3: CASNPLGGEKLFF. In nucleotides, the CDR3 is TGTGCCAGCAATCCGCTGGGGGGAGAAAAACTGTTTTTT.

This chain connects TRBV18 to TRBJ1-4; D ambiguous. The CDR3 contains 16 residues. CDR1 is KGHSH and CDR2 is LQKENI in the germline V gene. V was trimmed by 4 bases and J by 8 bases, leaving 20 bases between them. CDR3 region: CASSLQGPGLGEKLFF. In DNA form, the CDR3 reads TGTGCCAGCTCACTCCAAGGACCCGGGTTGGGGGAAAAACTGTTTTTT. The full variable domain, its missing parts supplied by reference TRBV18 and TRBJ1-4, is NAGVMQNPRHLVRRRGQEARLRCSPMKGHSHVYWYRQLPEEGLKFMVYLQKENIIDESGMPKERFSAEFPKEGPSILRIQQVVRGDSAAYFCASSLQGPGLGEKLFFGSGTQLSVL.

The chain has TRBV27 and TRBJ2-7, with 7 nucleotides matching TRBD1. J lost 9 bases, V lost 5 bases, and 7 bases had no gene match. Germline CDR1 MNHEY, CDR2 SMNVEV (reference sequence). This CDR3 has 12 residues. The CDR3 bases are TGTGCCAGCAGTACCCTCCGGGACAGGCAGTACTTC. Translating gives CASSTLRDRQYF.

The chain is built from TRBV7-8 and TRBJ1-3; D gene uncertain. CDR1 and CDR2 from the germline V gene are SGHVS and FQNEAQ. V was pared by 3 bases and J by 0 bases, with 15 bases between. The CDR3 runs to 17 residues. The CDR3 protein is CASSLNSLRYSGNTIYF. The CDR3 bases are TGTGCCAGCAGCTTGAACAGCCTTCGTTACTCTGGAAACACCATATATTTT. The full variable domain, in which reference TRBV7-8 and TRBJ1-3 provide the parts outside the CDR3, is GAGVSQSPRYKVAKRGQDVALRCDPISGHVSLFWYQQALGQGPEFLTYFQNEAQLDKSGLPSDRFFAERPEGSVSTLKIQRTQQEDSAVYLCASSLNSLRYSGNTIYFGEGSWLTVV.

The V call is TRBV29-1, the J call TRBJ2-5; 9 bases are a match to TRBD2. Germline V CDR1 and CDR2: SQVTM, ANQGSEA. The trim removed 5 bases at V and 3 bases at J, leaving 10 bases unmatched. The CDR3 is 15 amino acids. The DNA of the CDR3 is TGCAGCGTTACTTCTAGCGGGGCCTTCAAAGAGACCCAGTACTTC. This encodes CSVTSSGAFKETQYF.

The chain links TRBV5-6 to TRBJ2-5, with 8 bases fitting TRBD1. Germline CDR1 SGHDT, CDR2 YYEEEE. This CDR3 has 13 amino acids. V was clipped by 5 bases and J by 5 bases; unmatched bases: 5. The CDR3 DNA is TGTGCCAGCAGAACAGGGGGTGCGGAGACCCAGTACTTC. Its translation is CASRTGGAETQYF. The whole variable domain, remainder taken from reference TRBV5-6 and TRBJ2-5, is DAGVTQSPTHLIKTRGQQVTLRCSPKSGHDTVSWYQQALGQGPQFIFQYYEEEERQRGNFPDRFSGHQFPNYSSELNVNALLLGDSALYLCASRTGGAETQYFGPGTRLLVL.

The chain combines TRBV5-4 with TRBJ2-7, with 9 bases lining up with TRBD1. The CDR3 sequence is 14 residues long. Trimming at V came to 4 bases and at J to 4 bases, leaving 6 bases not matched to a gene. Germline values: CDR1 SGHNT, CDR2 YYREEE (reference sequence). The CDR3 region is CASSRGTGSYEQYF. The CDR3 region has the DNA TGTGCCAGCAGCAGAGGGACAGGGAGTTACGAGCAGTACTTC.

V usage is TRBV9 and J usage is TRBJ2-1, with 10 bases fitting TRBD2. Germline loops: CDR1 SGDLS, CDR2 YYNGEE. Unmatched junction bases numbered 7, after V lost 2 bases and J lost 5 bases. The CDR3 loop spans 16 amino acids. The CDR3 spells CASSVGLAGADNEQFF. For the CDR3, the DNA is TGTGCCAGCAGCGTGGGGCTAGCGGGGGCCGACAATGAGCAGTTCTTC.

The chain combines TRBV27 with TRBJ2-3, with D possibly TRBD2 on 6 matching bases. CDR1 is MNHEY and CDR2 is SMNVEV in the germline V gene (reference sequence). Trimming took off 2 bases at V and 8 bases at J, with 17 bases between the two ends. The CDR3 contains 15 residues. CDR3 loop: CASSLDGRGVGTQYF. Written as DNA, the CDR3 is TGTGCCAGCAGTTTAGACGGGAGAGGGGTTGGTACGCAGTATTTT.

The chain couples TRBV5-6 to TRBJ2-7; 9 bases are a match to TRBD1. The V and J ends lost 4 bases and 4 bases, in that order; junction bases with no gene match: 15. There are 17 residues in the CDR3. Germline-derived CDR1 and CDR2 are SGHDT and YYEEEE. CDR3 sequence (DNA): TGTGCCAGCAGCCTACAGGGGGCACTAGTTATCCTGTACGAGCAGTACTTC. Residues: CASSLQGALVILYEQYF.

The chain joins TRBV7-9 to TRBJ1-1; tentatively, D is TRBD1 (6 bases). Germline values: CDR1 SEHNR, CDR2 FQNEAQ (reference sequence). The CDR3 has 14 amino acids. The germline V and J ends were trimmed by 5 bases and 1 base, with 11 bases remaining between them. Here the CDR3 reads CASSLDSENTEAFF. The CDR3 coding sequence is TGTGCCAGCAGCCTGGACAGTGAGAACACTGAAGCTTTCTTT.

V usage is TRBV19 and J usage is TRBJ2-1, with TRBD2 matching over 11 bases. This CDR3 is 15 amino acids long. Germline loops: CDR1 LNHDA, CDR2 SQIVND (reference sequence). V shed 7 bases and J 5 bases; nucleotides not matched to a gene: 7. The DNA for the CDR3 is TGTGCCAGTACCCCACTAGCGGGGGCCCACAATGAGCAGTTCTTC. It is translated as CASTPLAGAHNEQFF.

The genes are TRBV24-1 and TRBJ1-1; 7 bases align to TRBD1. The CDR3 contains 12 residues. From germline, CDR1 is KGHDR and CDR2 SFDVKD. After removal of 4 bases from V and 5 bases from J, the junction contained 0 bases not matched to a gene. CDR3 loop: CATSEQGTEAFF. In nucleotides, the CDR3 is TGTGCCACCAGTGAACAGGGGACTGAAGCTTTCTTT.